The present entry profiles one T cell receptor (beta chain) with its context. This clone registers as medium-sized (0.01 to 0.1%) within its sample. The target of this receptor is not known. Base-call qualities are not available, and no considerably larger clone is one nucleotide away. The data originate from a study of T cell changes during pregnancy in multiple sclerosis (dated by TCRdb to about 2019). Some background on the complete study: In women with multiple sclerosis, the researchers looked at how the T cell repertoire shifted as pregnancy progressed.

Germline trimming amounts to 3 bases on V and 7 bases on J, with 11 as the count of junction bases outside the gene matches. From a lookup of the germline V gene (reference sequence), CDR1 and CDR2 are GTSNPN and SVGIG. Spanning cysteine to phenylalanine, the CDR3 consists of 17 amino acids. The sequence is cut down to CDR3 DNA, 51 bases in frame from base 1. Library prep was done by the immunoSEQ multiplex PCR assay. TCRdb's version of the immuneACCESS table is confined to in-frame rearrangements and falls short of the full clone set. An unresolved V gene accounts for under half of the shortfall where checked; the remainder is of unknown origin. The table for this sample lists 15,000 to 20,000 clones; 75% to 90% of them were counted only once. The ten largest clonotypes hold 4.5% to 6% of the sample.

The chain is made from TRBV30 and TRBJ1-6; TRBD1 agrees with 11 junctional bases. This sequence was found in a female donor in good health, enrolled as a control in a pregnancy study. This sample comprised CD8+ T cells from peripheral blood mononuclear cells, obtained after pregnancy. The CDR3 has the sequence CAWRDPWTGGWNSPLHF. The DNA sequence is given as TGTGCCTGGAGGGACCCTTGGACAGGGGGCTGGAATTCACCCCTCCACTTT.